Listed here are 30 T cell receptor beta chains from one sample, sequenced in a study of T-cell memory formation after mild COVID-19. TCRdb passed the 5' RACE reads through MiXCR, listing each CDR3 protein once. Of under 350,000 distinct CDR3 sequences listed, roughly 16% are singletons. Sequences were obtained from PBMCs or a T cell subset sorted from them (not recorded which). The receptor set was obtained from a man younger than 35 who had mild COVID-19 (a few samples of this study predate the infection). Cell type and time point are not known.

This clonotype has just a few counts. V and J are TRBV7-2 and TRBJ2-7; D uncertain. Germline V gene data show CDR1 as SGHTA and CDR2 as FQGNSA. The CDR3 runs 12 residues. Trimming stripped 6 bases from V and 0 bases from J, with 6 bases between. The CDR3 nucleotides read TGTGCCAGCAGTAGTTTCTCCTACGAGCAGTACTTC. This translates into CASSSFSYEQYF.

In its sample, this clonotype was seen a few times. The chain carries TRBV19 and TRBJ1-1; D gene uncertain. CDR1 LNHDA and CDR2 SQIVND come from the germline V gene (reference sequence). This CDR3 has 14 amino acids. V shed 2 bases and J shed 4 bases, with 11 bases lying between them. The CDR3 DNA reads TGTGCCAGTAGTATATCCGGGTCGAGCACTGAAGCTTTCTTT. Translating gives CASSISGSSTEAFF.

There are a few counts of this clonotype. V is TRBV5-5 and J is TRBJ2-7; no reliable D call. CDR1 and CDR2 from the germline V gene are SGHKS and YYEKEE (reference sequence). V lost 0 bases and J lost 6, with 16 bases in between. CDR3 size: 15 residues. CDR3 DNA sequence: TGTGCCAGCAGCTTGGGGTTACTGGCGTTGGGCGAGCAGTACGTC. This codes for CASSLGLLALGEQYV.

This clonotype was observed a handful of times. The chain is built from TRBV7-3 and TRBJ2-2, with D hard to call. Per germline, CDR1 SGHTA and CDR2 FQGTGA. The length of the CDR3 is 14 residues. V lost 0 bases, J lost 8 bases, and 10 bases lay in between. The CDR3 DNA sequence: TGTGCCAGCAGCTTAACCGGGCTCCCTGGGGAGCTGTTTTTT. This gives the protein CASSLTGLPGELFF.

At least ten counts were recorded for this clonotype. This chain uses TRBV14 with TRBJ1-2; D gene uncertain. The CDR3 totals 13 residues. Germline values: CDR1 SGHDN, CDR2 FVKESK. V lost 4 bases and J lost 11, with 17 bases in between. Here the CDR3 reads CASSPRAAPGYTF. CDR3 bases: TGTGCCAGCAGCCCCCGGGCGGCTCCAGGTTACACCTTC.

In its sample, this clonotype was seen a few times. V and J are TRBV7-2 and TRBJ2-1; 12 bases agree with TRBD1. V lost 5 bases and J lost 6; bases outside the gene matches: 5. This CDR3 has 15 residues. Germline V gene lookup returns CDR1 SGHTA and CDR2 FQGNSA. As DNA, the CDR3 is TGTGCCAGCAGCCTCTGGGACAGGGGGCGCAATGAGCAGTTCTTC. Protein sequence: CASSLWDRGRNEQFF.

J is TRBJ2-3 and V is TRBV11-3, with 8 nucleotides matching TRBD1. This CDR3 comprises 15 residues. Germline CDR1 and CDR2: SGHNT and YENEEA. Trimming at V came to 5 bases and at J to 10 bases, leaving 14 bases not matched to a gene. CDR3 protein: CASSLGAQGAFSQYF. CDR3 coding DNA: TGTGCCAGCAGCCTAGGGGCCCAGGGGGCGTTTTCGCAGTATTTT.

This clonotype has more than one count but fewer than ten. The J gene is TRBJ2-3, the V gene TRBV28, with D tentatively TRBD2 (5 bases). The length of the CDR3 is 12 residues. Trimming stripped 6 bases from V and 6 bases from J, with 10 bases between. Germline V gene data show CDR1 as MDHEN and CDR2 as SYDVKM. As DNA, the CDR3 is TGTGCCAGCAGGTCGGGGATCGATACGCAGTATTTT. Protein product: CASRSGIDTQYF.

In its sample, this clonotype was seen a few times. The CDR3 DNA sequence: TGTGCCAGCAGCGACGAACTAGCGGAAAGCTCCTACGAGCAGTACTTC. As protein: CASSDELAESSYEQYF. The chain uses TRBV7-8 and TRBJ2-7; 8 positions match TRBD2. Germline-derived CDR1 and CDR2 are SGHVS and FQNEAQ. The CDR3 is 16 residues long. The J segment lost 0 bases and the V segment lost 5 bases, leaving 9 bases of the junction unmatched. The full variable domain, in which reference TRBV7-8 and TRBJ2-7 provide the parts outside the CDR3, is GAGVSQSPRYKVAKRGQDVALRCDPISGHVSLFWYQQALGQGPEFLTYFQNEAQLDKSGLPSDRFFAERPEGSVSTLKIQRTQQEDSAVYLCASSDELAESSYEQYFGPGTRLTVT.

The chain has TRBV6-6 and TRBJ2-1; no definite D call. CDR1 is MNHNY, CDR2 SVGAGI, per germline (reference sequence). V lost 0 bases to trimming and J lost 8 bases, with 5 bases between them. The CDR3 length is 12 residues. In DNA form, the CDR3 reads TGTGCCAGCAGTTACTCGCAGGATGAGCAGTTCTTC. It is translated as CASSYSQDEQFF.

The J gene is TRBJ2-1, the V gene TRBV7-2; 11 bases map to TRBD1. The ends lost 4 bases at V and 9 bases at J; junction bases unmatched: 14. The CDR3 is made up of 17 amino acids. The germline CDR1 and CDR2 sequences are SGHTA and FQGNSA. CDR3 region: CASSYNRDRGFVSEQFF. For the CDR3, the DNA is TGTGCCAGCAGCTATAACCGGGACAGGGGGTTCGTTAGTGAGCAGTTCTTC. Filled out from reference TRBV7-2 and TRBJ2-1, the complete variable domain reads GAGVSQSPSNKVTEKGKDVELRCDPISGHTALYWYRQSLGQGLEFLIYFQGNSAPDKSGLPSDRFSAERTGGSVSTLTIQRTQQEDSAVYLCASSYNRDRGFVSEQFFGPGTRLTVL.

In its sample, this clonotype was seen many times. This chain connects TRBV19 to TRBJ2-4, with TRBD1 as a possible D gene (5 bases). V was shortened by 3 bases and J by 7 bases, with 16 bases between the two germline ends. This CDR3 region has 15 residues. Germline V gene data show CDR1 as LNHDA and CDR2 as SQIVND (reference sequence). The CDR3 coding sequence is TGTGCCAGTAGTATGCGGCAGGGTAACTGGAACATTCAGTACTTC. Its protein product is CASSMRQGNWNIQYF.

Ten or more counts support this clonotype. The gene calls are TRBV24-1 and TRBJ2-5; 9 bases are shared with TRBD1. CDR1 and CDR2 (germline): KGHDR, SFDVKD. V shed 2 bases and J 6 bases; nucleotides not matched to a gene: 9. This CDR3 has 16 residues. The DNA for the CDR3 is TGTGCCACCAGTGATTCCACACAGGGGGCGCAAAAGACCCAGTACTTC. This sequence encodes CATSDSTQGAQKTQYF.

This clonotype was detected a few times. V gene TRBV6-6 combines with J gene TRBJ2-1; weak D call: TRBD2 (6 bases). V was shortened by 7 bases and J by 6 bases, with 7 bases between the two germline ends. Germline V gene lookup returns CDR1 MNHNY and CDR2 SVGAGI (reference sequence). CDR3 size: 11 residues. The CDR3 nucleotides read TGTGCCAGCATGGGGGGCAATGAGCAGTTCTTC. It codes for CASMGGNEQFF.

This chain connects TRBV12-3 or TRBV12-4 to TRBJ2-3; a possible D gene is TRBD2 (5 bases). This CDR3 is 14 amino acids long. Trimming stripped 6 bases from V and 6 bases from J, with 16 bases between. CDR3 nucleotide sequence: TGTGCCAGCAGACACGGTCTGAAGCGGGATACGCAGTATTTT. It yields the protein CASRHGLKRDTQYF.

This clonotype was counted between two and nine times. CDR3 bases: TGTGCCAGCAGTCGACAGTCGGGCTACACCTTC. This translates into CASSRQSGYTF. The V and J genes are TRBV12-3 or TRBV12-4 and TRBJ1-2; a possible D gene is TRBD1 (5 bases). The V and J ends lost 5 bases and 8 bases respectively, with 9 bases between them. The CDR3 totals 11 residues.

In this sample, this clonotype turned up many times. V is TRBV7-3 and J is TRBJ2-5; 10 bases map to TRBD2. V was pared by 4 bases and J by 6 bases, with 14 bases of the junction left unmatched. Germline CDR1 and CDR2: SGHTA and FQGTGA. CDR3 length equals 17 residues. CDR3 protein: CASSYPGLATSLQTQYF. The CDR3 nucleotides read TGTGCCAGCAGCTATCCGGGACTAGCGACTTCCTTGCAGACCCAGTACTTC.

This chain joins TRBV5-6 and TRBJ2-3; tentatively, D is TRBD1 or TRBD2 (5 bases each). Trimming stripped 5 bases from V and 8 bases from J, with 27 bases between. CDR3 length equals 17 residues. CDR1 and CDR2 (germline): SGHDT, YYEEEE. The CDR3 coding sequence is TGTGCCAGCAGGGAGAGAGGGGCAGGGAGCTTTCTTGGTACGCAGTATTTT. Translated: CASRERGAGSFLGTQYF.

This clonotype was counted only a few times. The chain carries TRBV6-2 or TRBV6-3 and TRBJ1-5, with TRBD1 as a possible D gene (5 bases). Germline CDR1 is MNHEY and CDR2 is SVGEGT. V was cut by 2 bases and J by 3 bases, with 11 bases left in between. This CDR3 spans 15 amino acids. The CDR3 nucleotides read TGTGCCAGCAGTTACAGGGGACCGATCAATCAGCCCCAGCATTTT. Encoded protein: CASSYRGPINQPQHF.

V and J are TRBV25-1 and TRBJ2-4; D uncertain. V gave up 2 bases and J gave up 9 bases, with 11 bases separating them. CDR3 size: 13 residues. Per germline, CDR1 MGHDK and CDR2 SYGVNS. The CDR3 region is CASSEGQRSIQYF. The CDR3 bases are TGTGCCAGCAGTGAAGGCCAGAGAAGCATTCAGTACTTC.

This clonotype was detected a few times. Written as DNA, the CDR3 is TGTGCCAGCAGTTACTCGGGGGCCTCCGGCTACGAGCAGTACTTC. Its protein is CASSYSGASGYEQYF. The chain has TRBV6-5 and TRBJ2-7, with D tentatively TRBD1 (6 bases). This CDR3 contains 15 residues. CDR1 is MNHEY, CDR2 SVGAGI, per germline. Trimming left V 0 bases short and J 3 bases short, with 12 bases between.

The chain has TRBV5-6 and TRBJ2-1; 8 bases line up with TRBD2. The CDR3 sequence is 12 residues long. J was trimmed by 8 bases and V by 3 bases; bases with no gene match: 1. Germline CDR1 SGHDT, CDR2 YYEEEE. The CDR3 spells CASSWGLDEQFF. The DNA for the CDR3 is TGTGCCAGCAGCTGGGGACTAGATGAGCAGTTCTTC.

This clonotype has just a few counts. V gene TRBV11-1 combines with J gene TRBJ1-2; D uncertain. The CDR3 consists of 14 residues. Germline CDR1 is SGHAT and CDR2 is FQDESV (reference sequence). Between the trimmed V and J ends, which lost 5 bases and 2 bases, there was a span of 12 bases. In DNA form, the CDR3 reads TGTGCCAGCAGCCCCTTCGGCGGGAACTATGGCTACACCTTC. It yields the protein CASSPFGGNYGYTF. Looking up the rest from reference TRBV11-1 and TRBJ1-2 gives the full variable domain: EAEVAQSPRYKITEKSQAVAFWCDPISGHATLYWYRQILGQGPELLVQFQDESVVDDSQLPKDRFSAERLKGVDSTLKIQPAELGDSAMYLCASSPFGGNYGYTFGSGTRLTVV.

This clonotype was seen only a few times. The CDR3 nucleotides are TGTGCCAGCAGTTTAGTTATCGGCAGCCGAGGCACTGAAGCTTTCTTT. Residues: CASSLVIGSRGTEAFF. V usage is TRBV12-3 or TRBV12-4 and J usage is TRBJ1-1; the D is unclear. This CDR3 has 16 residues. V dropped 1 base and J dropped 4 bases, with 16 bases sitting between them.

This clonotype was seen a handful of times. The chain recombines TRBV20-1 with TRBJ2-7, with D perhaps matching TRBD1 (5 bases). From germline, CDR1 is DFQATT and CDR2 SNEGSKA (reference sequence). The CDR3 is 13 residues long. V was clipped by 7 bases and J by 0 bases, with 13 bases between them. The CDR3 loop is CSVTRGNSYEQYF. The CDR3 DNA reads TGCAGTGTCACAAGGGGCAACTCCTACGAGCAGTACTTC.

In its sample, this clonotype was seen a few times. The chain joins TRBV12-3 or TRBV12-4 to TRBJ2-3; 9 bases agree with TRBD2. CDR3 length: 13 amino acids. V was pared by 3 bases and J by 13 bases, with 8 bases of the junction left unmatched. This CDR3 reads CASSFRIAGDEYF. The CDR3 region has the DNA TGTGCCAGCAGTTTCAGAATAGCGGGGGATGAGTATTTT.

V and J are TRBV5-4 and TRBJ1-6, with TRBD1 as a possible D gene (6 bases). The germline CDR1 and CDR2 sequences are SGHNT and YYREEE (reference sequence). The CDR3 runs to 19 residues. V was clipped by 3 bases and J by 0 bases, with 19 bases between them. The CDR3 protein is CASSWGPETPGSYNSPLHF. In DNA, the CDR3 is TGTGCCAGCAGCTGGGGGCCCGAGACTCCCGGCTCCTATAATTCACCCCTCCACTTT.

The table lists this clonotype with a few counts. V and J are TRBV7-9 and TRBJ2-5; TRBD2 matches 8 bases. Trimming cost V 1 base and J 5 bases; bases outside gene matches: 6. Looked up from germline, CDR1 is SEHNR and CDR2 is FQNEAQ (reference sequence). The CDR3 contains 15 residues. The CDR3 here is CASSLGRGGGETQYF. CDR3 DNA: TGTGCCAGCAGCTTAGGCCGCGGCGGGGGGGAGACCCAGTACTTC.

This sequence joins TRBV4-3 and TRBJ2-7; D is perhaps TRBD1 or TRBD2 (5 bases each). Germline V gene lookup returns CDR1 LGHNA and CDR2 YSLEER. This CDR3 spans 15 amino acids. Trimming removed 0 bases at V and 4 bases at J, with 13 bases between. CDR3: CASSQDAGTVYEQYF. CDR3 nucleotides: TGCGCCAGCAGCCAAGACGCAGGGACGGTGTACGAGCAGTACTTC.

The CDR3 DNA reads as TGTGCCAGCACCACTACCAGGGGGCTGGGCGGCACTGAAGCTTTCTTT. Translation gives CASTTTRGLGGTEAFF. This chain uses TRBV7-2 with TRBJ1-1, with 8 nucleotides matching TRBD1. The CDR3 contains 16 residues. Germline V CDR1 and CDR2: SGHTA, FQGNSA. V was clipped by 7 bases and J by 4 bases; unmatched bases: 14.